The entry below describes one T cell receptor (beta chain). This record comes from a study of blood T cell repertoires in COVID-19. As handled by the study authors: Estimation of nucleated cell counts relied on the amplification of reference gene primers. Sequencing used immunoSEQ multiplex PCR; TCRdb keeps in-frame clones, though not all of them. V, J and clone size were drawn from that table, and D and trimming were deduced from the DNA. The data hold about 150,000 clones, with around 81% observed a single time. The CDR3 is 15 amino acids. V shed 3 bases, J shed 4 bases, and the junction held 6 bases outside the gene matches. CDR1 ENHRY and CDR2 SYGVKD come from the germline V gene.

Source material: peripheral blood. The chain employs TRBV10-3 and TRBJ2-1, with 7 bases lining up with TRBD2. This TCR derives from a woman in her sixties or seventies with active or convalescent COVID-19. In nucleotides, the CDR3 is TGTGCCATCAGTGACGGGGGGATACAGTACAATGAGCAGTTCTTC. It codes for CAISDGGIQYNEQFF.